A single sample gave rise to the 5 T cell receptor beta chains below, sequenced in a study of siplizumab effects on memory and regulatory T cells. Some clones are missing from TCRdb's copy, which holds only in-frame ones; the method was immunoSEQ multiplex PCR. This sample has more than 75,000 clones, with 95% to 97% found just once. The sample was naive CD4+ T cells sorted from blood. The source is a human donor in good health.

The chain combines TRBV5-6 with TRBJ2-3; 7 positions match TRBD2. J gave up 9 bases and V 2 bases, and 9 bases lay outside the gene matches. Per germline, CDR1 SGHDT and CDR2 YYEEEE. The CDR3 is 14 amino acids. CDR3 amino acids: CASSFPDGGGTQYF. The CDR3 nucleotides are TGTGCCAGCAGCTTCCCGGACGGGGGAGGGACGCAGTATTTT.

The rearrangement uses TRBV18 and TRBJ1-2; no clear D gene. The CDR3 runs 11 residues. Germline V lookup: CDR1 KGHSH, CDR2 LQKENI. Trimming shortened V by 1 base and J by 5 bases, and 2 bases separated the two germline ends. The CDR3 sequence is CASSPRYGYTF. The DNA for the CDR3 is TGTGCCAGCTCACCACGGTATGGCTACACCTTC.

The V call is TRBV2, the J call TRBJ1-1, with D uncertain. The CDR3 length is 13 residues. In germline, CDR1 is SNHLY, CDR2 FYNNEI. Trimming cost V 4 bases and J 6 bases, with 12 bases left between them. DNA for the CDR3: TGTGCCAGCAGTGTCAACAGAATACCTGAAGCTTTCTTT. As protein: CASSVNRIPEAFF.

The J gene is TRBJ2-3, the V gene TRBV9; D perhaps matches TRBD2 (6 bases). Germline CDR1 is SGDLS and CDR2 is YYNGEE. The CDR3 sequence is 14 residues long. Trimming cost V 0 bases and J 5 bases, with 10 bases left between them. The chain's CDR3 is CASSVGASVDTQYF. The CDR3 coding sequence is TGTGCCAGCAGCGTAGGGGCTAGCGTAGATACGCAGTATTTT. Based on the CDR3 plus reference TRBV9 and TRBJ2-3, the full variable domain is DSGVTQTPKHLITATGQRVTLRCSPRSGDLSVYWYQQSLDQGLQFLIQYYNGEERAKGNILERFSAQQFPDLHSELNLSSLELGDSALYFCASSVGASVDTQYFGPGTRLTVL.

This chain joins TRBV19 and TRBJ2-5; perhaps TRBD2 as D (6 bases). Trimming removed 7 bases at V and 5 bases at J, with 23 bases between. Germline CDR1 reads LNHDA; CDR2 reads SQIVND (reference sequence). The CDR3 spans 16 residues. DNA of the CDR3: TGTGCCAGTACACCGGCCGGGACGGTAGCGGTTGAGACCCAGTACTTC. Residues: CASTPAGTVAVETQYF.